This T cell receptor (beta chain) is from a study of shared clonotypes between healthy human individuals. This clone has only one observation. The input for sorted-subset replicate PCRs was around 0.2 ug DNA, around 30,000 T cell genomes. Method: immunoSEQ multiplex PCR; TCRdb's copy keeps in-frame clones and lacks some. The repertoire holds about 520,000 clones, about 96% seen once, with about 0.067% in the top ten. V shed 3 bases, J shed 10 bases, and the junction held 10 bases outside the gene matches. Germline loops: CDR1 SGHRS, CDR2 YFSETQ. This CDR3 region has 15 residues. The sequence derives from a woman aged 25 to 39 in good health. This chain links TRBV5-1 with TRBJ2-1; 10 bases map to TRBD2. Source material: naive CD4+ T cells sorted from blood. Subset noted: CD45RA+ positively selected. CDR3 protein: CASSYSGTSAGEQFF. CDR3 sequence (DNA): TGCGCCAGCAGCTACTCCGGGACTAGCGCCGGGGAGCAGTTCTTC.